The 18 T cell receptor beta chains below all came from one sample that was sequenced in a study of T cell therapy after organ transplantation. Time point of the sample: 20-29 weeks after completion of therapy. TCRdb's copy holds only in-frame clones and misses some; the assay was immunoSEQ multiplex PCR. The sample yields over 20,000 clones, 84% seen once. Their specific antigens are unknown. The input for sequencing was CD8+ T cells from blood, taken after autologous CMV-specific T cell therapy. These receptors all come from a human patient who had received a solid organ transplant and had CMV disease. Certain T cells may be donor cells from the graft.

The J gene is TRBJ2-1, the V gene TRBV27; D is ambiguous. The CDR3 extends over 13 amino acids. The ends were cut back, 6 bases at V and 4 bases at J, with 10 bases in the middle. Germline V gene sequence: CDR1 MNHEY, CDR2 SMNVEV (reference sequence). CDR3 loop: CASRKDLYNEQFF. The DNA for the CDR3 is TGTGCCAGCAGAAAGGACCTTTACAATGAGCAGTTCTTC.

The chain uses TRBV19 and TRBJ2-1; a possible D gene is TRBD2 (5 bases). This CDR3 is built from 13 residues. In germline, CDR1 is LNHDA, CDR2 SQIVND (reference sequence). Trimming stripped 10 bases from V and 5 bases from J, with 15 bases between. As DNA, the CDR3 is TGTGCCACTCGCCCCCCACTAGACAATGAGCAGTTCTTC. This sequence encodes CATRPPLDNEQFF.

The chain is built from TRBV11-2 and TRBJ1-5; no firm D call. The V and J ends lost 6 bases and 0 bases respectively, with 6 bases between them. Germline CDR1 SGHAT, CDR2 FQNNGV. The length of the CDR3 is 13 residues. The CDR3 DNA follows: TGTGCCAGCAGATCGAATAGCAATCAGCCCCAGCATTTT. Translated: CASRSNSNQPQHF.

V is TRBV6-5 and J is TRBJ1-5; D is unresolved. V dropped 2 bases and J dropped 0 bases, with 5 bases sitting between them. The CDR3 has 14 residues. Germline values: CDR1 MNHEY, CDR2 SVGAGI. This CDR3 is CASSYRASNQPQHF. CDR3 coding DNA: TGTGCCAGCAGTTACAGGGCTAGCAATCAGCCCCAGCATTTT.

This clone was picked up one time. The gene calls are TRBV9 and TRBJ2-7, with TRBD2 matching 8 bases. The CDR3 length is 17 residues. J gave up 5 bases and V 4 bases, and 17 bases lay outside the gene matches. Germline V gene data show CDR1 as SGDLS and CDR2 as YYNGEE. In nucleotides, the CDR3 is TGTGCCAGCAGCAGCGGGGTGCGCGGGAGGCCCCCCCACGAGCAGTACTTC. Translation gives CASSSGVRGRPPHEQYF.

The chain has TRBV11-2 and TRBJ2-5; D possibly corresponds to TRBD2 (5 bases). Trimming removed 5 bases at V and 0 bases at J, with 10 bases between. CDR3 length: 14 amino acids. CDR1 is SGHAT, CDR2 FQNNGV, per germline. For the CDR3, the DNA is TGTGCCAGCAGCGGACTTATGTACCAAGAGACCCAGTACTTC. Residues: CASSGLMYQETQYF. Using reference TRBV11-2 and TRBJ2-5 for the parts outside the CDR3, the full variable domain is EAGVAQSPRYKIIEKRQSVAFWCNPISGHATLYWYQQILGQGPKLLIQFQNNGVVDDSQLPKDRFSAERLKGVDSTLKIQPAKLEDSAVYLCASSGLMYQETQYFGPGTRLLVL.

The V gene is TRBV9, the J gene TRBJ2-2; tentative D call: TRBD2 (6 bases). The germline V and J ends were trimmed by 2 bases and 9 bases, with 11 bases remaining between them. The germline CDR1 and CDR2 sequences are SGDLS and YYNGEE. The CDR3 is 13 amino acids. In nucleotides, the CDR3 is TGTGCCAGCAGCGTGGACGGCGGGAGGGAGCTGTTTTTT. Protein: CASSVDGGRELFF.

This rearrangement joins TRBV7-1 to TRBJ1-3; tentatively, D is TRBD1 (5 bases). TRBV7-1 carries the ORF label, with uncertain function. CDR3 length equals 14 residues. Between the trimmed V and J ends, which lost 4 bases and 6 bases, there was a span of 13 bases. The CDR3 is CASSLGDGLNTIYF. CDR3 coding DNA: TGTGCCAGCAGCTTGGGGGACGGTTTAAACACCATATATTTT.

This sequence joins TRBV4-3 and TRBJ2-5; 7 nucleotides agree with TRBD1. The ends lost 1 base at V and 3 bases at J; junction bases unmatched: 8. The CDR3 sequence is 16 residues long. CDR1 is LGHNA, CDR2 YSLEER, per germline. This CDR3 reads CASSQGTLTGEETQYF. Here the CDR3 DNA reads TGCGCCAGCAGCCAAGGAACTCTCACAGGGGAAGAGACCCAGTACTTC.

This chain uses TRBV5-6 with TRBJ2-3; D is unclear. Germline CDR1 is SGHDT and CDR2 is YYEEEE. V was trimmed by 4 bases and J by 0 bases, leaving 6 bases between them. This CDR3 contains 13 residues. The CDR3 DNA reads TGTGCCAGCAGCCCCCCAAGCACAGATACGCAGTATTTT. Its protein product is CASSPPSTDTQYF.

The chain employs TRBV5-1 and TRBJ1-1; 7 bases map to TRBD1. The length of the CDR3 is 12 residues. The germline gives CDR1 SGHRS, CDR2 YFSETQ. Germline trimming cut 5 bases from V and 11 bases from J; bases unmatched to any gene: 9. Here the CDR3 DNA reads TGCGCCAGCAGACAGGGGTCCAGGCCGGCTTTCTTT. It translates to CASRQGSRPAFF. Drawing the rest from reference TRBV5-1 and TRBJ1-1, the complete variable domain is KAGVTQTPRYLIKTRGQQVTLSCSPISGHRSVSWYQQTPGQGLQFLFEYFSETQRNKGNFPGRFSGRQFSNSRSEMNVSTLELGDSALYLCASRQGSRPAFFGQGTRLTVV.

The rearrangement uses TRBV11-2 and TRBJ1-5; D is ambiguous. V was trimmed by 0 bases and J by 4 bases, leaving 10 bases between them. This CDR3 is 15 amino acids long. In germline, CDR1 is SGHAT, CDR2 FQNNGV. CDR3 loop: CASSLEASSNQPQHF. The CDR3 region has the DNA TGTGCCAGCAGCTTAGAGGCCAGTTCTAATCAGCCCCAGCATTTT. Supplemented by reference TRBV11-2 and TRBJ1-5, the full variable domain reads EAGVAQSPRYKIIEKRQSVAFWCNPISGHATLYWYQQILGQGPKLLIQFQNNGVVDDSQLPKDRFSAERLKGVDSTLKIQPAKLEDSAVYLCASSLEASSNQPQHFGDGTRLSIL.

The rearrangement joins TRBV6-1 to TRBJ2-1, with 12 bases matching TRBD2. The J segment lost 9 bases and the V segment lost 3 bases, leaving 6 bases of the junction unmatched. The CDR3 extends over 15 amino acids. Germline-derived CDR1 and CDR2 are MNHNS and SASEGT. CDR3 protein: CASSEASGGAVEQFF. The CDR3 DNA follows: TGTGCCAGCAGTGAGGCTAGCGGGGGGGCCGTTGAGCAGTTCTTC.

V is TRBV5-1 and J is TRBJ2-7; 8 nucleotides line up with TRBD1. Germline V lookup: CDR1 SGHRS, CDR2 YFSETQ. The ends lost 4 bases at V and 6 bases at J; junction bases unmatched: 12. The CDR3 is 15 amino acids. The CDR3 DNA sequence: TGCGCCAGCAGCGTCGACCAGGGACAGGTCGGCGAGCAGTACTTC. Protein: CASSVDQGQVGEQYF. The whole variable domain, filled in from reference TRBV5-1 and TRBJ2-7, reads KAGVTQTPRYLIKTRGQQVTLSCSPISGHRSVSWYQQTPGQGLQFLFEYFSETQRNKGNFPGRFSGRQFSNSRSEMNVSTLELGDSALYLCASSVDQGQVGEQYFGPGTRLTVT.

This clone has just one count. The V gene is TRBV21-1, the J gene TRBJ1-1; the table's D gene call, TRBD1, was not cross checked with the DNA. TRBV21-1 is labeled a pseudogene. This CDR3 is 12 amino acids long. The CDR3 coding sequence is TGTGCCAGCAGCAAAACAAACACTGAAGCTTTCTTT. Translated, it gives CASSKTNTEAFF.

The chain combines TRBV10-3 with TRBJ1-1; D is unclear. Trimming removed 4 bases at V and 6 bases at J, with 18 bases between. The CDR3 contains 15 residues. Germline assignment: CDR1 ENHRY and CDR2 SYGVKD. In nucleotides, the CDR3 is TGTGCCATCAGTGCTGGATCGCAGGAGGGCTCTGAAGCTTTCTTT. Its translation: CAISAGSQEGSEAFF.

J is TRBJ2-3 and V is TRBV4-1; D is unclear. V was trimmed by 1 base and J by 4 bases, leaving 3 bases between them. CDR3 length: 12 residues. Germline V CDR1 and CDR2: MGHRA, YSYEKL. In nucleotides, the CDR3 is TGCGCCAGCAGCCAAGGCGCAGATACGCAGTATTTT. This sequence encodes CASSQGADTQYF.

The CDR3 sequence: CASSDSAGGPDTQYF. The DNA of the CDR3 is TGTGCCAGCAGTGACTCAGCGGGAGGGCCAGATACGCAGTATTTT. This sequence joins TRBV6-4 and TRBJ2-3; TRBD2 agrees at 10 bases. The CDR3 extends over 15 amino acids. The germline V gene has CDR1 MRHNA and CDR2 SNTAGT. V was clipped by 0 bases and J by 4 bases; unmatched bases: 1.